These 13 T cell receptor beta chains share one sample of origin, sequenced in a study of human T cells and chemical hapten exposure. Time point in this sample: healthy volunteer bleed at 6 weeks. Whole blood that had not been fractionated was the source of extracted total RNA. TCRdb fed the RACE reads into MiXCR, producing one record per CDR3 protein. The data hold some 81,000 distinct CDR3 sequences, with about 8.6% observed a single time. What was sequenced was whole blood. The receptor set was obtained from a female donor in good health. Some clones in this sample may be carry-over from other donors' samples.

At least ten counts were recorded for this clonotype. The gene calls are TRBV7-2 and TRBJ2-7; D is perhaps TRBD1 or TRBD2 (5 bases each). V was pared by 5 bases and J by 6 bases, with 23 bases between. CDR3 length: 16 residues. CDR1 and CDR2 (germline): SGHTA, FQGNSA. The CDR3 sequence: CASSPQAPGTHPEQYF. The CDR3 coding sequence is TGTGCCAGCAGCCCGCAGGCACCGGGGACCCACCCCGAGCAGTACTTC. Combining the CDR3 with reference TRBV7-2 and TRBJ2-7 gives the whole variable domain GAGVSQSPSNKVTEKGKDVELRCDPISGHTALYWYRQSLGQGLEFLIYFQGNSAPDKSGLPSDRFSAERTGGSVSTLTIQRTQQEDSAVYLCASSPQAPGTHPEQYFGPGTRLTVT.

This rearrangement joins TRBV5-6 to TRBJ2-3; maybe TRBD2 (6 bases). Germline-derived CDR1 and CDR2 are SGHDT and YYEEEE. This CDR3 is built from 15 residues. Trimming took 1 base from V and 2 from J, leaving 11 bases between them. The CDR3 here is CASSLLGGVTDTQYF. CDR3 DNA: TGTGCCAGCAGCTTGCTGGGCGGGGTCACAGATACGCAGTATTTT.

The V and J genes are TRBV5-1 and TRBJ2-3; D unresolved. This CDR3 comprises 15 residues. CDR1 and CDR2 (germline): SGHRS, YFSETQ. V lost 3 bases to trimming and J lost 5 bases, with 16 bases between them. The CDR3 loop is CASSSFTKPGDTQYF. DNA of the CDR3: TGCGCCAGCAGCTCCTTCACAAAACCAGGAGATACGCAGTATTTT.

The chain joins TRBV25-1 to TRBJ1-5; D not certain. The CDR3 consists of 10 residues. CDR1 and CDR2 from the germline V gene are MGHDK and SYGVNS. With 10 bases removed from V and 7 bases from J, the gap between germline ends came to 8 bases. The DNA of the CDR3 is TGTGCCATTATACTCCAGCCCCAGCATTTT. This sequence encodes CAIILQPQHF.

Many counts were recorded for this clonotype. The CDR3 sequence: CSGQGYEQFF. The CDR3 DNA reads as TGCAGCGGTCAGGGCTATGAGCAGTTCTTC. The V and J genes are TRBV29-1 and TRBJ2-1, with a tentative D call TRBD1 (5 bases). This CDR3 contains 10 residues. The ends were cut back, 7 bases at V and 8 bases at J, with 9 bases in the middle. The germline V gene has CDR1 SQVTM and CDR2 ANQGSEA.

The J gene is TRBJ2-7, the V gene TRBV5-6; D gene unclear. The length of the CDR3 is 14 residues. Germline-derived CDR1 and CDR2 are SGHDT and YYEEEE. V gave up 0 bases and J gave up 0 bases, with 7 bases separating them. CDR3 coding DNA: TGTGCCAGCAGCTTGGGTCAGCCCTCCTACGAGCAGTACTTC. It is translated as CASSLGQPSYEQYF.

The gene calls are TRBV4-2 and TRBJ1-2; D unresolved. V lost 0 bases and J lost 7, with 12 bases in between. Germline values: CDR1 LGHNA, CDR2 YNFKEQ. The length of the CDR3 is 14 residues. The CDR3 loop is CASSQDAGTRGYTF. DNA for the CDR3: TGTGCCAGCAGCCAAGATGCAGGCACTCGTGGCTACACCTTC.

This rearrangement joins TRBV30 to TRBJ1-5; D uncertain. V was cut by 0 bases and J by 5 bases, with 11 bases left in between. The CDR3 is 14 amino acids. CDR1 and CDR2 (germline): GTSNPN, SVGIG (reference sequence). Here the CDR3 DNA reads TGTGCCTGGAGTGTAGGATTGAGATATCAGCCCCAGCATTTT. Translated: CAWSVGLRYQPQHF. Variable domain in full (rest from reference TRBV30 and TRBJ1-5): SQTIHQWPATLVQPVGSPLSLECTVEGTSNPNLYWYRQAAGRGLQLLFYSVGIGQISSEVPQNLSASRPQDRQFILSSKKLLLSDSGFYLCAWSVGLRYQPQHFGDGTRLSIL.

This clonotype was counted a few times. The chain has TRBV3-1 and TRBJ2-3, with TRBD2 identical over 9 bases. The CDR3 runs to 16 residues. V shed 4 bases, J shed 2 bases, and the junction held 7 bases outside the gene matches. CDR1 LGHDT and CDR2 YNNKEL come from the germline V gene (reference sequence). The CDR3 region has the DNA TGTGCCAGCAGCCCGGGGACTAGCAGCTACACAGATACGCAGTATTTT. It codes for CASSPGTSSYTDTQYF.

The table lists this clonotype with many counts. The chain is built from TRBV5-1 and TRBJ2-3, with D tentatively TRBD2 (6 bases). Germline assignment: CDR1 SGHRS and CDR2 YFSETQ. This CDR3 has 16 amino acids. V lost 2 bases to trimming and J lost 0 bases, with 13 bases between them. The CDR3 sequence is CASSFGGRLSTDTQYF. As DNA, the CDR3 is TGCGCCAGCAGCTTCGGAGGGAGACTTAGCACAGATACGCAGTATTTT.

This clonotype was seen only a few times. The genes are TRBV27 and TRBJ2-7, with 7 bases aligning to TRBD1. The germline gives CDR1 MNHEY, CDR2 SMNVEV (reference sequence). V lost 4 bases and J lost 2; bases outside the gene matches: 2. This CDR3 has 13 residues. The CDR3 DNA is TGTGCCAGCAGTTGGCAGGGGGCCTACGAGCAGTACTTC. Its protein product is CASSWQGAYEQYF.

This clonotype was found many times. This sequence joins TRBV29-1 and TRBJ2-3; no reliable D call. Trimming removed 2 bases from V and 1 base from J, with 4 bases in between. Germline CDR1 SQVTM, CDR2 ANQGSEA. The CDR3 sequence is 12 residues long. The CDR3 is CSVEMGTDTQYF. The CDR3 nucleotides are TGCAGCGTTGAAATGGGCACAGATACGCAGTATTTT.

In this sample, this clonotype turned up once. The J gene is TRBJ2-1, the V gene TRBV12-3 or TRBV12-4, with D hard to call. V shed 4 bases and J shed 6 bases, with 13 bases lying between them. The CDR3 is 14 residues long. DNA for the CDR3: TGTGCCAGCAGTTCCTCAGCTTTGGGCAATGAGCAGTTCTTC. Translating gives CASSSSALGNEQFF.